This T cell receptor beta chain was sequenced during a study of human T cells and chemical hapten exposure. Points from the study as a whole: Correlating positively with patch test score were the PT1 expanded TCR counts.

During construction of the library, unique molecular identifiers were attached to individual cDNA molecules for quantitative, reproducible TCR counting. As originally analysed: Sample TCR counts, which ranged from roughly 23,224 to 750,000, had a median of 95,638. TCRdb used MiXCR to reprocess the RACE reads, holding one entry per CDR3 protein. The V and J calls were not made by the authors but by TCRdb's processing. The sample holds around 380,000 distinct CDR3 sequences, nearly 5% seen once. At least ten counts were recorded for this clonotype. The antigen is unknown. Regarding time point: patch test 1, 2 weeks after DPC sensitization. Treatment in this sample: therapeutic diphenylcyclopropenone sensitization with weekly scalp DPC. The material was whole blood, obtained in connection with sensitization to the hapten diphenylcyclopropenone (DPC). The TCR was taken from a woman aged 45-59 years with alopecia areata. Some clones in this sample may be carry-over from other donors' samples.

The chain's CDR3 is CASSTGMYTEAFF. CDR3 sequence (DNA): TGCGCCAGCAGCACAGGGATGTACACTGAAGCTTTCTTT. The V call is TRBV10-1, the J call TRBJ1-1, with a tentative D call TRBD1 (6 bases). Germline lookup yields CDR1 WNHNN and CDR2 SYGVQD (reference sequence). The CDR3 contains 13 residues. V lost 6 bases, J lost 3 bases, and 11 bases lay in between.